This is a list of T cell receptor beta chains from one sample in a study of OX40 agonist ivuxolimab in advanced cancers. Libraries were prepared by immunoSEQ multiplex PCR; TCRdb keeps only in-frame clonotypes and omits some of them. Of fewer than 90,000 clones detected, roughly 88% appear once; the ten largest clones hold approximately 0.26%. The input for sequencing was CD4+ or CD8+ T cells sorted from blood, taken in a trial of the OX40 agonist ivuxolimab. Receptors were obtained from an adult with an advanced solid tumor such as melanoma, head and neck, liver or kidney cancer. CDR3s include the opening cysteine and the closing phenylalanine or tryptophan. Fields, in order: CDR3 protein, CDR3 DNA, V gene, clone size, J gene, D gene. The D gene is left open where the match is weak. Part of the rows lack a size; the others show once, few, many or a class for expanded clones.

CDR3: CASSPRRQSPVNEQFF
DNA: TGTGCCAGCAGCCCAAGAAGACAGTCCCCGGTCAATGAGCAGTTCTTC
V: TRBV7-9
size: -
J: TRBJ2-1
D: -

CDR3: CASSSRGPELFF
DNA: TGTGCCAGCAGCTCCCGGGGCCCGGAACTGTTTTTT
V: TRBV11-3
size: -
J: TRBJ2-2
D: -

CDR3: CASSVGLAGGFKETQYF
DNA: TGCGCCAGCAGCGTGGGACTAGCGGGGGGCTTTAAAGAGACCCAGTACTTC
V: TRBV5-1
size: -
J: TRBJ2-5
D: TRBD2

CDR3: CAWSIHGGTGSNQPQHF
DNA: TGTGCCTGGAGTATCCACGGAGGGACAGGATCTAATCAGCCCCAGCATTTT
V: TRBV30
size: -
J: TRBJ1-5
D: TRBD1

CDR3: CASSLSGGTYEQYF
DNA: TGCGCCAGCAGCTTGTCCGGGGGTACCTACGAGCAGTACTTC
V: TRBV5-1
size: -
J: TRBJ2-7
D: -

CDR3: CASSVELAGPYEQFF
DNA: TGTGCCAGCAGTGTAGAACTAGCCGGGCCCTATGAGCAGTTCTTC
V: TRBV6-4
size: -
J: TRBJ2-1
D: -

CDR3: CASSLHEQYF
DNA: TGTGCCAGCAGCTTGCACGAGCAGTACTTC
V: TRBV11-2
size: -
J: TRBJ2-7
D: -

CDR3: CASRQGLLYGYTF
DNA: TGTGCCAGCAGACAGGGGCTATTATATGGCTACACCTTC
V: TRBV6-5
size: -
J: TRBJ1-2
D: TRBD1

CDR3: CAIRGTGDEQFF
DNA: TGTGCCATCAGGGGAACAGGGGATGAGCAGTTCTTC
V: TRBV10-3
size: -
J: TRBJ2-1
D: TRBD1

CDR3: CASPGLAVGQETQYF
DNA: TGTGCCAGCCCAGGACTAGCAGTCGGCCAAGAGACCCAGTACTTC
V: TRBV2
size: -
J: TRBJ2-5
D: TRBD2

CDR3: CSAGISGVYGYTF
DNA: TGCAGCGCAGGGATATCGGGCGTCTATGGCTACACCTTC
V: TRBV29-1
size: -
J: TRBJ1-2
D: -

CDR3: CASSENGWNQPQHF
DNA: TGTGCCAGCAGTGAGAACGGGTGGAATCAGCCCCAGCATTTT
V: TRBV6-1
size: few
J: TRBJ1-5
D: -

CDR3: CVRSSPGQGTYNEQFF
DNA: TGTGTCAGAAGCTCACCGGGACAGGGCACCTACAATGAGCAGTTCTTC
V: TRBV7-5
size: -
J: TRBJ2-1
D: -

CDR3: CASSTGGNTEAFF
DNA: TGTGCCAGCAGTACAGGGGGAAACACTGAAGCTTTCTTT
V: TRBV18
size: -
J: TRBJ1-1
D: TRBD1

CDR3: CASSLASLAGITDTQYF
DNA: TGCGCCAGCAGCTTGGCCTCCCTAGCGGGGATCACAGATACGCAGTATTTT
V: TRBV5-1
size: -
J: TRBJ2-3
D: TRBD2

CDR3: CASRGQGATNYGYTF
DNA: TGTGCCAGCAGGGGACAGGGGGCCACTAACTATGGCTACACCTTC
V: TRBV6-4
size: -
J: TRBJ1-2
D: TRBD1

CDR3: CASSPQDLANSPLHF
DNA: TGTGCCAGCAGCCCCCAGGACCTGGCTAATTCACCCCTCCACTTT
V: TRBV6-5
size: -
J: TRBJ1-6
D: -

CDR3: CASSLMGTWHIQYF
DNA: TGTGCCAGCAGCTTGATGGGGACATGGCACATTCAGTACTTC
V: TRBV5-4
size: -
J: TRBJ2-4
D: -

CDR3: CAISVGEGIDGYTF
DNA: TGTGCCATCAGTGTGGGTGAGGGTATCGATGGCTACACCTTC
V: TRBV10-3
size: -
J: TRBJ1-2
D: -

CDR3: CASRRDLSYEQYF
DNA: TGTGCCAGCAGGCGGGACTTAAGCTACGAGCAGTACTTC
V: TRBV2
size: -
J: TRBJ2-7
D: -

CDR3: CAAQQTGSYEQYF
DNA: TGTGCTGCCCAACAGACAGGATCCTACGAGCAGTACTTC
V: TRBV12-5
size: -
J: TRBJ2-7
D: -

CDR3: CASSRTSGGGQGTDTQYF
DNA: TGTGCCAGCAGTCGGACTAGCGGGGGGGGACAGGGCACAGATACGCAGTATTTT
V: TRBV2
size: -
J: TRBJ2-3
D: TRBD2

CDR3: CASTPLQGSNSPLHF
DNA: TGTGCCAGCACTCCATTACAGGGCTCCAATTCACCCCTCCACTTT
V: TRBV18
size: -
J: TRBJ1-6
D: -

CDR3: CASSLAGVYEQYF
DNA: TGCGCCAGCAGCTTGGCCGGAGTCTACGAGCAGTACTTC
V: TRBV5-1
size: -
J: TRBJ2-7
D: -

CDR3: CASSLGVNEQFF
DNA: TGTGCCAGCAGCTTAGGGGTCAATGAGCAGTTCTTC
V: TRBV11-2
size: -
J: TRBJ2-1
D: -

CDR3: CASSISGPGSVTEAFF
DNA: -
V: TRBV19
size: -
J: TRBJ1-1
D: -

CDR3: CASSPGQPNSPLHF
DNA: TGTGCCAGCAGCCCGGGACAGCCTAATTCACCCCTCCACTTT
V: TRBV7-3
size: -
J: TRBJ1-6
D: TRBD1

CDR3: CASSVDGTGELFF
DNA: TGTGCCAGTAGTGTCGATGGGACCGGGGAGCTGTTTTTT
V: TRBV19
size: -
J: TRBJ2-2
D: -

CDR3: CASSLGEQRAFF
DNA: TGTGCCAGCAGCTTGGGGGAGCAGCGAGCTTTCTTT
V: TRBV7-9
size: few
J: TRBJ1-1
D: -

CDR3: CASSQPRGLAISEQYF
DNA: TGCGCCAGCAGCCAACCGCGAGGACTAGCGATATCCGAGCAGTACTTC
V: TRBV4-1
size: -
J: TRBJ2-7
D: TRBD2

CDR3: CASSAGGFRNTEAFF
DNA: TGCGCCAGCAGCGCCGGGGGTTTCAGGAACACTGAAGCTTTCTTT
V: TRBV5-1
size: -
J: TRBJ1-1
D: -

CDR3: CASSLGIDRGFLSYEQYF
DNA: TGTGCCAGCAGCTTAGGAATCGACAGGGGATTTTTGAGCTACGAGCAGTACTTC
V: TRBV7-8
size: once
J: TRBJ2-7
D: TRBD1

CDR3: CASSQVAGRNTEAFF
DNA: TGTGCCAGCAGCCAAGTTGCAGGCAGGAACACTGAAGCTTTCTTT
V: TRBV14
size: once
J: TRBJ1-1
D: -

CDR3: CASSLGPAGSQFF
DNA: TGTGCCAGCAGCTTGGGTCCTGCTGGCTCGCAGTTCTTC
V: TRBV5-6
size: -
J: TRBJ2-1
D: -

CDR3: CASSLRGSGGVPAKNIQYF
DNA: TGTGCCAGCAGCTTAAGGGGTAGCGGGGGGGTTCCAGCCAAAAACATTCAGTACTTC
V: TRBV5-8
size: -
J: TRBJ2-4
D: TRBD2

CDR3: CASIIRTAATNEKLFF
DNA: TGTGCCAGCATTATAAGGACGGCTGCAACTAATGAAAAACTGTTTTTT
V: TRBV21-1
size: -
J: TRBJ1-4
D: -

CDR3: CASSSSAPLNTEAFF
DNA: TGTGCCAGCAGCTCGTCAGCACCCTTGAACACTGAAGCTTTCTTT
V: TRBV7-9
size: few
J: TRBJ1-1
D: -

CDR3: CASSLGEGQPQHF
DNA: TGCGCCAGCAGCTTGGGAGAGGGTCAGCCCCAGCATTTT
V: TRBV5-1
size: -
J: TRBJ1-5
D: -

CDR3: CASSLDRGGADTQYF
DNA: TGTGCCAGCAGTCTGGACAGGGGGGGCGCAGATACGCAGTATTTT
V: TRBV6-5
size: -
J: TRBJ2-3
D: TRBD1

CDR3: CASTQGWEQFF
DNA: TGTGCCAGCACCCAGGGTTGGGAGCAGTTCTTC
V: TRBV6-5
size: -
J: TRBJ2-1
D: -

CDR3: CASSAGTGALNTEAFF
DNA: TGTGCCAGCAGCGCCGGGACAGGGGCCTTGAACACTGAAGCTTTCTTT
V: TRBV9
size: -
J: TRBJ1-1
D: TRBD1

CDR3: CASSLDNRPNSPLHF
DNA: TGTGCCAGCAGCTTAGACAACCGGCCTAATTCACCCCTCCACTTT
V: TRBV7-2
size: -
J: TRBJ1-6
D: -

CDR3: CASSEVAGNTEAFF
DNA: TGTGCCAGCAGTGAAGTCGCAGGGAACACTGAAGCTTTCTTT
V: TRBV6-1
size: -
J: TRBJ1-1
D: -

CDR3: CASSLASGAYLDGYTF
DNA: TGTGCCAGCAGCTTAGCCTCCGGGGCCTATTTGGATGGCTACACCTTC
V: TRBV11-1
size: -
J: TRBJ1-2
D: -

CDR3: CASSGPISYEQYF
DNA: TGTGCCAGCAGTGGTCCCATCTCCTACGAGCAGTACTTC
V: TRBV2
size: -
J: TRBJ2-7
D: -

CDR3: CASILGSSEQYF
DNA: TGTGCCAGCATTCTAGGGTCCTCCGAGCAGTACTTC
V: TRBV2
size: once
J: TRBJ2-7
D: -

CDR3: CASSLHAGKTQYF
DNA: TGTGCCAGCAGCTTACACGCAGGGAAGACCCAGTACTTC
V: TRBV7-6
size: -
J: TRBJ2-5
D: -

CDR3: CASSLGTSGAHEQYF
DNA: TGTGCCAGCAGCCTAGGGACTAGCGGGGCCCACGAGCAGTACTTC
V: TRBV7-8
size: -
J: TRBJ2-7
D: TRBD2

CDR3: CASSSAYGEQFF
DNA: TGTGCCAGCAGCTCGGCGTATGGTGAGCAGTTCTTC
V: TRBV7-3
size: -
J: TRBJ2-1
D: -

CDR3: CASSPSGTAYEQYF
DNA: TGCGCCAGCAGCCCCTCCGGGACAGCCTACGAGCAGTACTTC
V: TRBV5-1
size: -
J: TRBJ2-7
D: TRBD1

CDR3: CAISEPGNANYGYTF
DNA: TGTGCCATCAGTGAGCCGGGGAATGCTAACTATGGCTACACCTTC
V: TRBV10-3
size: -
J: TRBJ1-2
D: -